Listed below are T cell receptor beta chains from one sample, sequenced in a study of OX40 agonist ivuxolimab in advanced cancers. Measured with immunoSEQ multiplex PCR; TCRdb has only the in-frame clones, and not every one. This table has tens of thousands of clones, roughly 84% appearing once. The sequencing here drew on CD4+ or CD8+ T cells sorted from blood, taken in a trial of the OX40 agonist ivuxolimab. All receptors derive from an adult with an advanced solid tumor such as melanoma, head and neck, liver or kidney cancer. Each CDR3 is given with its conserved first and last residue. D genes are given only for firm matches. Clone size is not always given. Where it is, it says once, few, many or a class for expanded clones.

clone_size | d_call | j_call | v_call | cdr3_aa | cdr3_nt
- | TRBD1 | TRBJ2-7 | TRBV18 | CASSPGGGQGFYEQYF | TGTGCCAGCTCACCAGGGGGGGGACAGGGGTTCTACGAGCAGTACTTC
- | TRBD1 | TRBJ1-2 | TRBV19 | CASRPRQGHYGYTF | TGTGCCAGTAGGCCGAGACAGGGACACTATGGCTACACCTTC
- | TRBD2 | TRBJ2-3 | TRBV29-1 | CSVEPSGVSTDTQYF | TGCAGCGTTGAGCCTAGCGGAGTCAGCACAGATACGCAGTATTTT
- | - | TRBJ1-2 | TRBV30 | CALYRGTYYGYTF | TGTGCCCTATACCGGGGCACCTACTATGGCTACACCTTC
- | TRBD2 | TRBJ2-1 | TRBV11-2 | CASSQLALEQFF | TGTGCCAGCAGCCAACTAGCGCTAGAGCAGTTCTTC
- | - | TRBJ2-1 | TRBV7-2 | CASSPGGAGQHNEQFF | TGTGCCAGCAGCCCAGGTGGGGCTGGGCAGCACAATGAGCAGTTCTTC
few | - | TRBJ2-1 | TRBV11-2 | CASTRTGDAIAYNEQFF | TGTGCCAGCACCCGAACGGGGGACGCAATCGCCTACAATGAGCAGTTCTTC
- | TRBD2 | TRBJ2-2 | TRBV5-1 | CASSLRASGDSSSGELFF | TGCGCCAGCAGCTTGAGAGCTAGCGGGGACAGCAGCTCCGGGGAGCTGTTTTTT
- | TRBD2 | TRBJ2-1 | TRBV5-4 | CASSLGGPSGRNYNEQFF | TGTGCCAGCAGCTTGGGGGGGCCTAGCGGGAGGAACTACAATGAGCAGTTCTTC
- | TRBD2 | TRBJ2-1 | TRBV7-7 | CASSSDLAGVGIF | TGTGCCAGCAGCTCCGATCTAGCGGGAGTTGGGATCTTC
- | - | TRBJ1-6 | TRBV21-1 | CASSRLPFRQRASSYNSPLHF | TGTGCCAGCAGCAGACTCCCCTTTCGACAGCGCGCGAGCTCCTATAATTCACCCCTCCACTTT
- | TRBD2 | TRBJ2-7 | TRBV6-9 | CATGGTSGSYEQYF | TGTGCCACCGGGGGGACTAGCGGATCCTACGAGCAGTACTTC
- | - | TRBJ2-1 | TRBV30 | CAWIGSASSYNEQFF | TGTGCCTGGATTGGTAGCGCGAGCTCCTACAATGAGCAGTTCTTC
- | - | TRBJ1-2 | TRBV5-4 | CASSLVGGYGYTF | TGTGCCAGCAGCTTGGTGGGGGGCTATGGCTACACCTTC
- | TRBD2 | TRBJ2-3 | TRBV5-1 | CASSLATSANTDTQYF | TGCGCCAGCAGCTTGGCGACTAGCGCAAACACAGATACGCAGTATTTT
- | - | TRBJ2-1 | TRBV30 | CAWSVLSYNEQFF | TGTGCCTGGAGTGTGTTGTCTTACAATGAGCAGTTCTTC
few | - | TRBJ2-6 | TRBV5-4 | CASSPEAASGANVLTF | TGTGCCAGCAGCCCGGAGGCAGCCTCTGGGGCCAACGTCCTGACTTTC
- | - | TRBJ2-4 | TRBV2 | CASREKGLTSEYIQYF | TGTGCCAGCCGAGAAAAAGGTCTAACTTCAGAATACATTCAGTACTTC
- | - | TRBJ2-2 | TRBV5-1 | CASSTGARGELFF | TGCGCCAGCAGCACCGGGGCACGCGGGGAGCTGTTTTTT
- | - | TRBJ2-7 | TRBV18 | CASSQGPSYEQYF | TGTGCCAGCTCCCAAGGACCCTCCTACGAGCAGTACTTC
- | - | TRBJ1-4 | TRBV2 | CASSEQVVTNEKLFF | TGTGCCAGCAGTGAACAGGTGGTAACTAATGAAAAACTGTTTTTT
- | - | TRBJ2-1 | TRBV18 | CASSPLTESYNEQFF | TGTGCCAGCTCACCACTTACGGAGTCCTACAATGAGCAGTTCTTC
- | - | TRBJ2-7 | TRBV7-2 | CASSHRTDSAYEQYF | TGTGCCAGCAGCCACCGGACAGACTCTGCCTACGAGCAGTACTTC
- | - | TRBJ1-1 | TRBV6-6 | CASSYASTHYTEAFF | TGTGCCAGCAGTTACGCTTCGACACATTACACTGAAGCTTTCTTT
many | - | TRBJ1-2 | TRBV11-2 | CASSLTNYGYTF | TGTGCCAGCAGCTTGACTAACTATGGCTACACCTTC
- | TRBD1 | TRBJ1-1 | TRBV6-1 | CASSEHGQGAEAFF | TGTGCCAGCAGTGAACATGGGCAGGGGGCTGAAGCTTTCTTT
few | - | TRBJ1-1 | TRBV29-1 | CSVESGTEAFF | TGCAGCGTTGAATCGGGGACTGAAGCTTTCTTT
- | TRBD2 | TRBJ2-1 | TRBV14 | CASNRGTSGSYNEQFF | TGTGCCAGCAACCGGGGGACTAGCGGGAGTTACAATGAGCAGTTCTTC
- | - | TRBJ2-7 | TRBV28 | CASTTGGKSYEQYF | TGTGCCAGCACTACTGGGGGAAAGAGCTACGAGCAGTACTTC
- | TRBD1 | TRBJ1-1 | TRBV6-5 | CASNFQGATEAFF | TGTGCCAGCAACTTTCAGGGGGCGACTGAAGCTTTCTTT
- | - | TRBJ1-2 | TRBV7-2 | CASRLNPNGGYTF | TGTGCCAGCCGGCTCAATCCGAATGGGGGCTACACCTTC
- | - | TRBJ2-1 | TRBV19 | CASSSSFSYNEQFF | TGTGCCAGTAGTTCTTCCTTCTCCTACAATGAGCAGTTCTTC
medium-sized | - | TRBJ2-3 | TRBV5-4 | CASSPVDSGRPDTQYF | TGTGCCAGCAGCCCGGTGGATAGCGGACGTCCAGATACGCAGTATTTT
- | - | TRBJ2-7 | TRBV6-6 | CASSYSDGPYEQYF | TGTGCCAGCAGTTACTCGGACGGACCCTACGAGCAGTACTTC
- | - | TRBJ1-3 | TRBV6-6 | CASSNPQQSGNTIYF | TGTGCCAGCAGTAACCCGCAGCAATCTGGAAACACCATATATTTT
once | - | TRBJ2-7 | TRBV18 | CASSPLSGDEQYF | TGTGCCAGCTCACCACTTTCAGGAGACGAACAGTACTTC
- | - | TRBJ1-2 | TRBV19 | CASIHDSYEPYGYTF | TGTGCCAGTATCCACGACAGCTACGAGCCCTATGGCTACACCTTC
- | - | TRBJ1-1 | TRBV6-4 | CASSLELNTEAFF | TGTGCCAGCAGTCTGGAACTGAACACTGAAGCTTTCTTT
- | TRBD1 | TRBJ1-4 | TRBV29-1 | CSVLTGVREKLFF | TGCAGCGTTCTCACAGGGGTACGGGAAAAACTGTTTTTT
- | - | TRBJ2-2 | TRBV14 | CASSQDPPGDRTGELFF | TGTGCCAGCAGCCAAGACCCTCCGGGAGACCGCACCGGGGAGCTGTTTTTT
- | TRBD1 | TRBJ2-6 | TRBV7-2 | CASSSGTGVSGANVLTF | TGTGCCAGCAGCTCCGGGACAGGGGTCTCTGGGGCCAACGTCCTGACTTTC
- | - | TRBJ1-6 | TRBV6-5 | CASSVLPMGNSPLHF | TGTGCCAGCAGTGTCCTCCCGATGGGTAATTCACCCCTCCACTTT
- | - | TRBJ1-1 | TRBV5-4 | CASSTGRYTEAFF | TGTGCCAGCAGCACCGGTCGGTACACTGAAGCTTTCTTT
- | - | TRBJ1-4 | TRBV29-1 | CSVEVSVGGEKLFF | TGCAGCGTTGAGGTCTCCGTCGGAGGTGAAAAACTGTTTTTT
- | TRBD1 | TRBJ2-7 | TRBV28 | CASSPGQGHNEQYF | TGTGCCAGCAGCCCGGGACAGGGTCACAACGAGCAGTACTTC
- | - | TRBJ1-5 | TRBV5-1 | CARVTSNQPQHF | TGCGCCAGGGTTACTAGCAATCAGCCCCAGCATTTT
- | - | TRBJ2-5 | TRBV6-5 | CASSPDRIQETQYF | TGTGCCAGCAGCCCCGACCGAATCCAAGAGACCCAGTACTTC
- | - | TRBJ2-7 | TRBV30 | CAWSVGLYNEQYF | TGTGCCTGGAGTGTTGGGCTATATAACGAGCAGTACTTC
- | - | TRBJ1-2 | TRBV6-1 | CASSTNYGYTF | TGTGCCAGCAGTACCAACTATGGCTACACCTTC
- | - | TRBJ2-7 | TRBV5-1 | CASSPDPGYEQYF | TGCGCCAGCAGCCCGGATCCGGGCTACGAGCAGTACTTC
once | TRBD1 | TRBJ1-2 | TRBV5-1 | CASSRGQGVDGYTF | TGCGCCAGCAGCCGGGGACAGGGGGTCGATGGCTACACCTTC
- | TRBD2 | TRBJ2-2 | TRBV4-2 | CASSFGLAGPTGELFF | TGTGCCAGCAGCTTCGGACTAGCGGGACCCACCGGGGAGCTGTTTTTT